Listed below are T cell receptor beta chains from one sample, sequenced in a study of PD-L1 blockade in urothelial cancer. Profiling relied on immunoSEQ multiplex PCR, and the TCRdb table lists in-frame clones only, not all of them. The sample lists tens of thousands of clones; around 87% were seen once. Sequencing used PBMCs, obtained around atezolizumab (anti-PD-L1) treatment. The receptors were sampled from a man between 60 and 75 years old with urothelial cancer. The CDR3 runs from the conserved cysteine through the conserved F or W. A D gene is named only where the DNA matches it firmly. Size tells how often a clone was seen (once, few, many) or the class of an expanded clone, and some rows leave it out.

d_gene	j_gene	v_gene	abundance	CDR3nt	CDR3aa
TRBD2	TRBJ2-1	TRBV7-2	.	TGTGCCAGCAGCACCGGGACTAGCGCTGGGAATGAGCAGTTCTTC	CASSTGTSAGNEQFF
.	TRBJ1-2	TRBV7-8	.	TGTGCCAGCAGCTTAAGTCTCTCGGGATATGGCTACACCTTC	CASSLSLSGYGYTF
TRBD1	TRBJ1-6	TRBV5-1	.	TGCGCCAGCAGCCTCCGACAGGGTGGTGATTCACCCCTCCACTTT	CASSLRQGGDSPLHF
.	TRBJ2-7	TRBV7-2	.	TGTGCCAGCAGCTTAGCTTCCGGGAGAGCATCCTACGAGCAGTACTTC	CASSLASGRASYEQYF
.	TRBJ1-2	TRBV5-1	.	TGCGCCAGCAGCTTAGGGGGTGCTAGTGGCTACACCTTC	CASSLGGASGYTF
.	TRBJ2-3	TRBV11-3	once	TGTGCCAGCAGCTTATCGGCAGGGAGGACAGATACGCAGTATTTT	CASSLSAGRTDTQYF
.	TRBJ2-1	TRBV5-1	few	TGCGCCAGCAGCTTGGACAAGGGGAATGAGCAGTTCTTC	CASSLDKGNEQFF
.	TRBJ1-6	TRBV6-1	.	TGTGCCAGCACATCCCCAGTATCTTCACCCCTCCACTTT	CASTSPVSSPLHF
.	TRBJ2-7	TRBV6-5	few	TGTGCCAGCAGTTACGGGGGGATCGGCGAGCAGTACTTC	CASSYGGIGEQYF
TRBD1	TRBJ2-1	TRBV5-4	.	TGTGCCAGCAGCCCCTGGACAGGGCCGAGCTCCTACAATGAGCAGTTCTTC	CASSPWTGPSSYNEQFF
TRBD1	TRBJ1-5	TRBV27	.	TGTGCCAGCAGTTTATGGGCAGGGGGTAAACGCAATCAGCCCCAGCATTTT	CASSLWAGGKRNQPQHF
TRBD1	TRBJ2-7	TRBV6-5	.	TGTGCCAGCAGGTTCACAGGGGGCTACGAGCAGTACTTC	CASRFTGGYEQYF
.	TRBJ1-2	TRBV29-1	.	TGCAGCGTCCTGAGGACAAACAGGCTGGGCGGCTACACCTTC	CSVLRTNRLGGYTF
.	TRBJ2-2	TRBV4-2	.	TGTGCCAGCAGCCAAGCCCAGGGAAGCGGGGAGCTGTTTTTT	CASSQAQGSGELFF
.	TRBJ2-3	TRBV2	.	TGTGCCAGCAGTGAAGCGGTTTTGAGTACGCAGTATTTT	CASSEAVLSTQYF
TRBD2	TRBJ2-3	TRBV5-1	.	TGCGCCAGCGCCGGGGGGGTGTCCACAGATACGCAGTATTTT	CASAGGVSTDTQYF
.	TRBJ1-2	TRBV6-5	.	TGTGCCAGCAGTTACGGCAGGTTCTACACCTTC	CASSYGRFYTF
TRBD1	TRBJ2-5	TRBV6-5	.	TGTGCCAGCAGTTACGCCACAGGGGTTGAGACCCAGTACTTC	CASSYATGVETQYF
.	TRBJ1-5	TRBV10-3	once	TGTGCCATCAGTGGGGCAGTCAATCAGCCCCAGCATTTT	CAISGAVNQPQHF
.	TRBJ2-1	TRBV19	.	TGTGCCAGTAGTAGGCACAATGAGCAGTTCTTC	CASSRHNEQFF
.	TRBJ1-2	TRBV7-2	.	TGTGCCAGCAGCTTACCCCGGGACATGGGATATGGCTACACCTTC	CASSLPRDMGYGYTF
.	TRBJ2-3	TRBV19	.	TGTGCCAGTAGTATGGGGCAGGGTCTTACAGATACGCAGTATTTT	CASSMGQGLTDTQYF
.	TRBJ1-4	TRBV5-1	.	TGCGCCAGCAACAGGGACGTCAATGAAAAACTGTTTTTT	CASNRDVNEKLFF